The rows below give T cell receptor beta chains drawn from one sample of a study of T cells in Graves' hyperthyroidism and ophthalmopathy. TCRdb independently ran MiXCR on the multiplex PCR reads; one entry per CDR3 protein. The sample shows around 350,000 distinct CDR3 sequences, about a sixth of them seen only once. The sequenced sample was blood. Every receptor here comes from a woman younger than 45 with Graves' hyperthyroidism that later progressed to Graves' ophthalmopathy. Both conserved end residues are part of each CDR3. D genes are given only for firm matches. Expanded clones are given a class, and other clones once, few, many or no size at all.

v_gene,j_gene,d_gene,len,abundance,CDR3aa,CDR3nt
TRBV2,TRBJ1-2,NA,13,many,CASSDPEYYGYTF,TGTGCCAGCAGTGATCCCGAGTACTATGGCTACACCTTC
TRBV13,TRBJ2-7,NA,14,few,CASSTADSLYEQYF,TGTGCCAGCAGCACAGCGGACTCGTTATACGAGCAGTACTTC
TRBV7-9,TRBJ2-7,NA,16,few,CASLRRGVDGFHEQYF,TGTGCCAGCTTAAGAAGGGGGGTTGACGGATTCCACGAGCAGTACTTC
TRBV20-1,TRBJ2-1,TRBD2,16,NA,CSARGLAGGLGYEQFF,TGCAGTGCTAGGGGACTAGCGGGAGGTCTCGGCTATGAGCAGTTCTTC
TRBV11-3,TRBJ2-7,TRBD2,16,NA,CASSLDRGTSRYEQYF,TGTGCCAGCAGCTTAGATCGAGGGACTAGTCGTTACGAGCAGTACTTC
TRBV3-1,TRBJ2-7,TRBD1,15,few,CASSPGGDRGYEQYF,TGTGCCAGCAGCCCGGGGGGGGACAGGGGCTACGAGCAGTACTTC
TRBV28,TRBJ2-2,NA,13,many,CASSSLGPGELFF,TGTGCCAGCAGTTCCCTAGGGCCCGGGGAGCTGTTTTTT
TRBV2,TRBJ2-3,TRBD2,15,NA,CATRRGFQVTDTQYF,TGTGCCACCAGGCGGGGGTTTCAGGTCACAGATACGCAGTATTTT
TRBV7-2,TRBJ2-2,NA,16,few,CASSPSERRDTGELFF,TGTGCCAGCAGCCCTAGCGAGAGGCGTGACACCGGGGAGCTGTTTTTT
TRBV3-1,TRBJ1-5,NA,17,many,CASSQAIVRAYNQPQHF,TGTGCCAGCAGCCAAGCCATCGTCAGGGCTTACAATCAGCCCCAGCATTTT
TRBV20-1,TRBJ2-7,NA,14,few,CSARPTALNYEQYF,TGCAGTGCTAGACCTACAGCGTTGAATTACGAGCAGTACTTC
TRBV25-1,TRBJ2-5,TRBD2,17,many,CASSEFRGGLGQETQYF,TGTGCCAGCAGTGAATTTCGGGGGGGCCTGGGACAAGAGACCCAGTACTTC
TRBV5-1,TRBJ1-2,NA,13,many,CASSLTDNYGYTF,TGTGCCAGCAGTTTGACAGATAACTATGGCTACACCTTC
TRBV4-1,TRBJ1-1,NA,17,many,CASSQVRNRLSNTEAFF,TGCGCCAGCAGCCAAGTTAGGAACAGACTATCGAACACTGAAGCTTTCTTT
TRBV10-3,TRBJ2-7,TRBD2,17,many,CAISPSQGLAYSYEQYF,TGTGCCATCAGTCCATCCCAGGGACTAGCGTACTCCTACGAGCAGTACTTC
TRBV10-3,TRBJ1-6,NA,13,many,CAISVELNSPLHF,TGTGCCATCAGTGTTGAGTTAAATTCACCCCTCCACTTT
TRBV18,TRBJ2-3,NA,17,NA,CASSPPRERTSTDTQYF,TGTGCCAGCTCACCACCTCGGGAGAGAACTAGCACAGATACGCAGTATTTT
TRBV20-1,TRBJ2-1,NA,14,many,CSASGDSSYNEQFF,TGCAGTGCTAGCGGGGATAGCTCCTACAATGAGCAGTTCTTC
TRBV29-1,TRBJ2-3,NA,14,many,CSVEKGQAWDTQYF,TGCAGCGTTGAAAAGGGGCAGGCTTGGGATACGCAGTATTTT
TRBV2,TRBJ1-2,NA,16,many,CASTGVSGRLNYGYTF,TGTGCCAGCACTGGAGTCTCAGGGCGGCTCAACTATGGCTACACCTTC
TRBV4-1,TRBJ2-3,TRBD2,18,NA,CASSQDNVWTSGTDTQYF,TGCGCCAGCAGCCAAGATAACGTCTGGACTAGCGGCACAGATACGCAGTATTTT
TRBV28,TRBJ2-5,NA,16,many,CASSFMPLGIQETQYF,TGTGCCAGCAGTTTTATGCCTCTCGGGATCCAAGAGACCCAGTACTTC
TRBV27,TRBJ2-1,TRBD2,16,many,CASRVESGRAIGEQFF,TGTGCCAGCAGAGTGGAAAGCGGGAGGGCCATTGGTGAGCAGTTCTTC
TRBV7-9,TRBJ2-2,NA,14,many,CASTPGAGTGELFF,TGTGCCAGCACCCCAGGGGCGGGAACCGGGGAGCTGTTTTTT
TRBV18,TRBJ1-2,TRBD1,15,many,CASSPPGQGDYGYTF,TGTGCCAGCTCACCACCGGGACAGGGGGACTATGGCTACACCTTC
TRBV5-1,TRBJ2-2,NA,12,few,CASRFGAGELFF,TGCGCCAGCAGGTTCGGGGCCGGGGAGCTGTTTTTT
TRBV12-3/TRBV12-4,TRBJ1-2,NA,13,NA,CASRQGTGRGYTF,TGTGCCAGCAGACAGGGTACCGGTCGGGGCTACACCTTC
TRBV28,TRBJ1-4,NA,13,many,CASSFNLNEKLFF,TGTGCCAGCAGTTTCAACCTGAATGAAAAACTGTTTTTT
TRBV28,TRBJ2-4,TRBD2,15,few,CASKRGGRAKNIQYF,TGTGCCAGCAAACGGGGGGGTAGGGCCAAAAACATTCAGTACTTC
TRBV28,TRBJ1-1,NA,15,few,CASSHGGSKDTEAFF,TGTGCCAGCAGCCACGGGGGGTCTAAGGACACTGAAGCTTTCTTT
TRBV20-1,TRBJ2-3,NA,13,many,CSAGGWSGDTQYF,TGCAGTGCCGGGGGTTGGTCGGGGGATACGCAGTATTTT
TRBV5-5,TRBJ1-1,NA,16,many,CASSLVGEGDPAEAFF,TGTGCCAGCAGCTTGGTAGGGGAAGGGGACCCAGCTGAAGCTTTCTTT
TRBV7-7,TRBJ2-5,NA,15,few,CASSEKGVFEETQYF,TGTGCCAGCAGCGAAAAGGGGGTTTTTGAGGAGACCCAGTACTTC
TRBV19,TRBJ1-1,TRBD1,14,many,CASRIQGAPTEAFF,TGTGCCAGTCGGATTCAGGGGGCCCCAACTGAAGCTTTCTTT
TRBV6-5,TRBJ1-4,TRBD1,15,many,CASSYIGTGTEKLFF,TGTGCCAGCAGTTACATCGGGACAGGGACTGAAAAACTGTTTTTT
TRBV5-1,TRBJ1-1,NA,13,many,CASSLGGSSEAFF,TGCGCCAGCAGCTTGGGAGGATCAAGCGAAGCTTTCTTT
TRBV19,TRBJ2-1,TRBD2,15,many,CASSIRLAGDNEQFF,TGTGCCAGTAGTATAAGGCTAGCGGGGGACAATGAGCAGTTCTTC
TRBV9,TRBJ2-6,NA,15,many,CASSVGDSGANVLTF,TGTGCCAGCAGCGTAGGCGACTCTGGGGCCAACGTCCTGACTTTC
TRBV30,TRBJ1-2,NA,13,NA,CAWRQEDAYGYTF,TGTGCCTGGAGACAAGAGGATGCCTATGGCTACACCTTC
TRBV25-1,TRBJ2-1,TRBD1,14,NA,CASSGQGPYNEQFF,TGTGCCAGCAGTGGACAGGGGCCTTACAATGAGCAGTTCTTC
TRBV20-1,TRBJ2-1,TRBD2,13,NA,CSAAGTSFNEQFF,TGCAGTGCCGCCGGGACTAGCTTCAATGAGCAGTTCTTC
TRBV2,TRBJ2-3,TRBD2,16,many,CASSGSGGLLTDTQYF,TGTGCCAGCAGCGGTAGCGGGGGGCTACTCACAGATACGCAGTATTTT
TRBV20-1,TRBJ2-3,TRBD2,16,few,CSARVGLAGDTDTQYF,TGCAGTGCTAGAGTTGGACTAGCGGGTGACACAGATACGCAGTATTTT
TRBV20-1,TRBJ2-1,TRBD2,16,many,CSASPSGGAGYNEQFF,TGCAGTGCTAGCCCTAGCGGGGGGGCCGGGTACAATGAGCAGTTCTTC
TRBV12-3/TRBV12-4,TRBJ1-5,NA,12,many,CASRASLRPQHF,TGTGCCAGCAGGGCGAGTCTTCGGCCCCAGCATTTT
TRBV20-1,TRBJ2-5,NA,14,many,CSARAGASGETQYF,TGCAGTGCTAGGGCGGGGGCCAGTGGGGAGACCCAGTACTTC
TRBV2,TRBJ1-3,TRBD1,13,many,CASSLQGGNTIYF,TGTGCCAGCAGCCTACAGGGGGGAAACACCATATATTTT
TRBV30,TRBJ2-2,TRBD2,14,many,CAWRLAGAHPKLFF,TGTGCCTGGCGGCTAGCGGGCGCTCACCCGAAGCTGTTTTTT
TRBV19,TRBJ1-1,NA,15,many,CASSISRSVNTEAFF,TGTGCCAGTAGTATCAGTCGCAGCGTCAACACTGAAGCTTTCTTT
TRBV19,TRBJ2-2,TRBD1,14,NA,CASSIGRGHGELFF,TGTGCCAGTAGTATAGGAAGGGGGCATGGGGAGCTGTTTTTT
TRBV5-6,TRBJ1-5,NA,14,many,CASSYRGVRQPQHF,TGTGCCAGCAGCTACCGCGGGGTTCGTCAGCCCCAGCATTTT
TRBV11-2,TRBJ1-1,NA,14,many,CASSLDGPLDEAFF,TGTGCCAGCAGCTTGGACGGGCCCTTAGATGAAGCTTTCTTT